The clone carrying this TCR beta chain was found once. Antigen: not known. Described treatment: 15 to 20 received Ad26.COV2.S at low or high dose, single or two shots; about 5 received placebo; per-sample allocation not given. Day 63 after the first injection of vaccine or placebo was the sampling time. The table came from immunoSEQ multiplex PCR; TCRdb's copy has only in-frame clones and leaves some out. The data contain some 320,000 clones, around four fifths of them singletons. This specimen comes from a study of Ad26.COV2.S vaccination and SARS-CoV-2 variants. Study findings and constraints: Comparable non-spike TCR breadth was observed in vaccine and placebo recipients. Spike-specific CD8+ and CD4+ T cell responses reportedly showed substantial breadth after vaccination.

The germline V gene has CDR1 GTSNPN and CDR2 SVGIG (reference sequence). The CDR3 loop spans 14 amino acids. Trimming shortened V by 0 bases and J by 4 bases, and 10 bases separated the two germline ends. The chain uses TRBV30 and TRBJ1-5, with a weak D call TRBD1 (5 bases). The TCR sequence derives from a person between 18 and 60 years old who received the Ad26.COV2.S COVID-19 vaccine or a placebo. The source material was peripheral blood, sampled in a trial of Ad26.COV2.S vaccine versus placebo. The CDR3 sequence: CAWSVLGGNQPQHF. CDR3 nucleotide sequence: TGTGCCTGGAGTGTACTCGGGGGGAATCAGCCCCAGCATTTT.